This TCR beta chain was profiled in a study of STAT5B mutations in CD4+ large granular lymphocyte leukemia. The method was immunoSEQ multiplex PCR; TCRdb's version includes in-frame clones alone and lacks a portion of them. Found here are tens of thousands of clones, roughly 85% of them singletons; the top ten hold 1% to 1.5%. Germline CDR1 is SGHRS and CDR2 is YFSETQ. Germline trimming cut 4 bases from V and 5 bases from J; bases unmatched to any gene: 8. This CDR3 region has 16 residues. The sequence was collected from a human donor in good health. Sequencing was performed on CD4+ T cells from blood buffy coats. The chain couples TRBV5-1 to TRBJ2-1; TRBD2 matches 11 bases. The CDR3 sequence: CASSRGLAVNDNEQFF. The CDR3 coding sequence is TGCGCCAGCAGCAGGGGACTAGCGGTCAACGACAATGAGCAGTTCTTC.